The 2 T cell receptor beta chains below were found in one sample sequenced in a study of blood T cell repertoires in COVID-19. Libraries were prepared by immunoSEQ multiplex PCR; TCRdb keeps only in-frame clonotypes and omits some of them. The table has about 270,000 clones, more than 65% seen once; the top ten hold around 3.2%. Sequences were obtained from peripheral blood. These receptors all stem from a woman under 30 with acute or convalescent COVID-19.

This rearrangement joins TRBV18 to TRBJ2-1, with 11 bases identical to TRBD2. This CDR3 is built from 15 residues. CDR1 and CDR2 from the germline V gene are KGHSH and LQKENI. The V and J ends lost 1 base and 8 bases, in that order; junction bases with no gene match: 4. CDR3 nucleotides: TGTGCCAGCTCACCACAGGGACTAGCGGCCGATGAGCAGTTCTTC. It is translated as CASSPQGLAADEQFF.

The rearrangement links TRBV13 to TRBJ2-1, with 7 bases fitting TRBD2. V was pared by 1 base and J by 2 bases, with 2 bases of the junction left unmatched. The length of the CDR3 is 15 residues. Germline V CDR1 and CDR2: PRHDT, FYEKMQ (reference sequence). The CDR3 sequence is CASSLAAGAYNEQFF. In DNA, the CDR3 is TGTGCCAGCAGCTTAGCCGCGGGGGCCTACAATGAGCAGTTCTTC. The entire variable domain, with the rest obtained from reference TRBV13 and TRBJ2-1, is as follows: AAGVIQSPRHLIKEKRETATLKCYPIPRHDTVYWYQQGPGQDPQFLISFYEKMQSDKGSIPDRFSAQQFSDYHSELNMSSLELGDSALYFCASSLAAGAYNEQFFGPGTRLTVL.